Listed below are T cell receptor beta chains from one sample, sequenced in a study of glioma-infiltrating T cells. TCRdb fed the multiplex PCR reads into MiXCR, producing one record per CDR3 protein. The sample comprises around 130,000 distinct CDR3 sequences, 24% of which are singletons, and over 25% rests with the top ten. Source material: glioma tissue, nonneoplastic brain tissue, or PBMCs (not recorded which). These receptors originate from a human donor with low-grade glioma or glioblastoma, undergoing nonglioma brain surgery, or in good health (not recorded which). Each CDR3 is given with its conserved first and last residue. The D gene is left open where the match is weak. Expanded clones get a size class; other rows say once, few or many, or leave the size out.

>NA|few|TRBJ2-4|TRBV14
TGTGCCAGCAGCCAAGGCAATCCTCCGGACATTCAGTACTTC
CASSQGNPPDIQYF
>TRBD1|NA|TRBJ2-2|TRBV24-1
TGTGCCACCAGTGATTCAGACAGGGGGAACACCGGGGAGCTGTTTTTT
CATSDSDRGNTGELFF
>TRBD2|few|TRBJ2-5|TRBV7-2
TGTGCCAGCAGCTTGGGACTAGCGGGGGGGCAAGAGACCCAGTACTTC
CASSLGLAGGQETQYF
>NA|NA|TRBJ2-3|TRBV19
TGTGCCAGTAGTATACCGGGCGGAGACCCCACAGATACGCAGTATTTT
CASSIPGGDPTDTQYF
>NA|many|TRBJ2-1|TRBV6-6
TGTGCCAGCAGTTACAGTAGGCGGGGGCGAAACAATGAGCAGTTCTTC
CASSYSRRGRNNEQFF
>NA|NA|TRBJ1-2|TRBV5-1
TGCGCCAGCAGCCTAGGAGACTATGGCTACACCTTC
CASSLGDYGYTF
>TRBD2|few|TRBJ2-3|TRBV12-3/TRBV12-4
TGTGCCAGCAGTTTAAGAACTAGCGGTACAGATACGCAGTATTTT
CASSLRTSGTDTQYF
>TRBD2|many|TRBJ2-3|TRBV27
TGTGCCAGCAGTACACAAGATCGGGAGGGCACAGATACGCAGTATTTT
CASSTQDREGTDTQYF
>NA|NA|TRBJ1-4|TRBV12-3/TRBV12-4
TGTGCCAGCAGTCCCTTCGGGGGGCTAGGTGAAAAACTGTTTTTT
CASSPFGGLGEKLFF
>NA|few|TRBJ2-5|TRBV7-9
TGTGCCAGCAGCTTAGTGGCCGGAGGGGCCCAGTACTTC
CASSLVAGGAQYF
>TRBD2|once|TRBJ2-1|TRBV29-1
TGCAGCGTTGACCTAGCGGGGGTCAATGAGCAGTTCTTC
CSVDLAGVNEQFF
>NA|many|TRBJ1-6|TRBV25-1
TGTGCCAGCACCGCCCGGCAGGATAATTCACCCCTCCACTTT
CASTARQDNSPLHF
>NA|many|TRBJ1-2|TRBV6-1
TGTGCCAGCAGAGAAACAGGGAGAGACTATGGCTACACCTTC
CASRETGRDYGYTF
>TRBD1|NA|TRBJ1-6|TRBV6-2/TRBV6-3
TGTGCCAGCAGCGATAGGGGGCCTTCCTATAATTCACCCATCCACTTT
CASSDRGPSYNSPIHF
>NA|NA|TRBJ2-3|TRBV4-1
TGCGCCAGCAGCCAAGATTTCCCTGGGAGCACAGATGCGCAGTATTTT
CASSQDFPGSTDAQYF
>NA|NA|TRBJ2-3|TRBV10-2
TGCGCCAGTCGAGACAGGAGACTCACAGATACGCAGTATTTT
CASRDRRLTDTQYF
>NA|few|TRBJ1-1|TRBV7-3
TGTGCCAGCAGCTTAGCACCGACGAACACTGAAGCTTTCTTT
CASSLAPTNTEAFF
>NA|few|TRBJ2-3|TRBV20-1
TGCAGTGCTAGCCTGACAGATACGCAGTATTTT
CSASLTDTQYF
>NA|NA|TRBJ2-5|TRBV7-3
TGTGCCAGCAGCTTAGTTGGGGGGGAGACCCAGTACTTC
CASSLVGGETQYF
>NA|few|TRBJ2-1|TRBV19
TGTGCCAGTAGTATAATGGGCCTCGATGAGCAGTTCTTC
CASSIMGLDEQFF
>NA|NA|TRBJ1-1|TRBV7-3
TGTGCCAGCAGCTTAATTCGGGACACTGAAGCTTTCTTT
CASSLIRDTEAFF
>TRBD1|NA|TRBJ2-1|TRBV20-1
TGCAGTGCTGGAGGGGGGACAGGGCGGAACAATGAGCAGTTCTTC
CSAGGGTGRNNEQFF
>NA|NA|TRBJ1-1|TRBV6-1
TGTGCCAGCAACCCACAGGGCAACACTGAAGCTTTCTTT
CASNPQGNTEAFF
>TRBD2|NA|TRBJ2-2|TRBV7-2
TGTGCCAGAAGCTTAAGTGGGACTAGCGGGACCGGGGAGCTGTTTTTT
CARSLSGTSGTGELFF
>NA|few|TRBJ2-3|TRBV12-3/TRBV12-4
TGTGCCAGCAGCCTATTGGCCTCCCCGCCAGTAGATACGCAGTATTTT
CASSLLASPPVDTQYF
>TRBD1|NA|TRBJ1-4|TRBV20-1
TGCAGTGCTAGAGATCAGGGGGCCGGTGAAAAACTGTTTTTT
CSARDQGAGEKLFF